This T cell receptor beta chain was profiled in a study of blood T cell repertoires in COVID-19. Profiling relied on immunoSEQ multiplex PCR, and the TCRdb table lists in-frame clones only, not all of them. The sample yields around 80,000 clones, about 83% seen once. The CDR3 has 14 amino acids. Trimming took off 2 bases at V and 0 bases at J, with 8 bases between the two ends. The germline CDR1 and CDR2 sequences are SGHDN and FVKESK. The sequence derives from a woman of 80 years or more with acute or convalescent COVID-19. Material for sequencing was peripheral blood. The chain joins TRBV14 to TRBJ2-7; D is uncertain. The CDR3 DNA reads as TGTGCCAGCAGCCAATTTCAGTCCTCCTACGAGCAGTACTTC. It encodes CASSQFQSSYEQYF.